A single sample gave rise to the 12 T cell receptor beta chains below, sequenced in a study of T cell changes during pregnancy in multiple sclerosis. Sequencing used immunoSEQ multiplex PCR; TCRdb keeps in-frame clones, though not all of them. The sample lists about 85,000 clones, approximately 90% seen once, with approximately 2.5% in the top ten. Sequences were derived from peripheral blood, sampled in the first trimester of pregnancy. The receptor set was obtained from a female donor with multiple sclerosis, enrolled in a pregnancy study.

The chain carries TRBV7-9 and TRBJ1-5; 8 positions match TRBD1. The CDR3 spans 18 residues. Losses at the gene ends were 0 bases for V and 6 bases for J; bases not matched to a gene: 13. CDR1 SEHNR and CDR2 FQNEAQ come from the germline V gene (reference sequence). The CDR3 DNA reads TGTGCCAGCAGCTTAGCGGGAGAGGGCAGGGGGCTCGCTCAGCCCCAGCATTTT. Protein: CASSLAGEGRGLAQPQHF.

This clone was found once. The chain combines TRBV7-9 with TRBJ2-3; no clear D. Germline lookup yields CDR1 SEHNR and CDR2 FQNEAQ (reference sequence). CDR3 length: 16 residues. Deletions cut 4 bases from V and 0 bases from J, with 14 bases between. CDR3 coding DNA: TGTGCCAGCAGCTCATATGCGTCACGGAGCACAGATACGCAGTATTTT. Residues: CASSSYASRSTDTQYF.

This chain uses TRBV12-5 with TRBJ1-2; TRBD1 might be the D (6 bases). Germline lookup yields CDR1 LGHNT and CDR2 FRNRAP. CDR3 length: 16 amino acids. The V end was cut by 5 bases, the J end by 5 bases, with 21 bases between. The CDR3 protein is CASGPTPQGIDYGYTF. CDR3 coding DNA: TGTGCTAGTGGTCCCACCCCACAGGGTATCGATTATGGCTACACCTTC.

The rearrangement uses TRBV11-2 and TRBJ2-1, with D possibly TRBD2 on 5 matching bases. Germline CDR1 and CDR2: SGHAT and FQNNGV. The CDR3 has 14 amino acids. Trimming left V 1 base short and J 10 bases short, with 14 bases between. CDR3 sequence reads: CASSLVSLEDEQFF. In DNA, the CDR3 is TGTGCCAGCAGCTTAGTAAGCCTGGAGGACGAGCAGTTCTTC.

The chain uses TRBV5-1 and TRBJ1-4, with D maybe TRBD1 (5 bases). The CDR3 is 15 residues long. CDR1 SGHRS and CDR2 YFSETQ come from the germline V gene. V lost 0 bases and J lost 5, with 11 bases in between. The CDR3 loop reads CASSLGAGRNEKLFF. The CDR3 DNA sequence: TGCGCCAGCAGCTTGGGGGCAGGGAGGAATGAAAAACTGTTTTTT.

The rearrangement links TRBV6-5 to TRBJ2-3; 8 bases are shared with TRBD2. The CDR3 contains 15 residues. Germline V gene lookup returns CDR1 MNHEY and CDR2 SVGAGI. J lost 3 bases, V lost 5 bases, and 7 bases had no gene match. CDR3 in amino acids: CASSQPGGGTDTQYF. The CDR3, as DNA: TGTGCCAGCAGTCAACCTGGCGGGGGGACAGATACGCAGTATTTT.

The V call is TRBV28, the J call TRBJ1-2; D might be TRBD1 (6 bases). Trimming removed 3 bases at V and 8 bases at J, with 19 bases between. The germline V gene has CDR1 MDHEN and CDR2 SYDVKM. CDR3 length: 15 residues. This CDR3 is CASSFGGAHGGGYTF. DNA for the CDR3: TGTGCCAGCAGTTTCGGGGGGGCCCATGGAGGGGGCTACACCTTC.

This chain connects TRBV11-3 to TRBJ1-1, with 9 bases aligning to TRBD1. The CDR3 has 14 residues. Germline V lookup: CDR1 SGHNT, CDR2 YENEEA. With 6 bases clipped from V and 4 bases from J, the junction kept 6 bases outside the gene matches. The chain's CDR3 is CASRQTGGGTEAFF. The DNA of the CDR3 is TGTGCCAGCAGACAAACAGGGGGCGGCACTGAAGCTTTCTTT.

This chain joins TRBV28 and TRBJ1-3; TRBD1 might be the D (5 bases). This CDR3 contains 14 residues. CDR1 is MDHEN, CDR2 SYDVKM, per germline. The V and J ends lost 6 bases and 2 bases respectively, with 11 bases between them. In DNA form, the CDR3 reads TGTGCCAGCAGCCTCCAGGGAACTGGAAACACCATATATTTT. Its protein is CASSLQGTGNTIYF.

J is TRBJ1-2 and V is TRBV6-1, with TRBD1 matching 9 bases. CDR1 MNHNS and CDR2 SASEGT come from the germline V gene. V lost 3 bases and J lost 8; bases outside the gene matches: 7. CDR3 length: 14 residues. The CDR3 DNA follows: TGTGCCAGCAGTGAGCCCGGGACAGGGAACGGCTACACCTTC. Translated, it gives CASSEPGTGNGYTF.

The chain uses TRBV30 and TRBJ2-7; possible D gene TRBD2, 6 bases. Germline V gives CDR1 GTSNPN, CDR2 SVGIG (reference sequence). With 0 bases removed from V and 0 bases from J, the gap between germline ends came to 21 bases. The CDR3 consists of 18 residues. CDR3 sequence reads: CAWSVSAGLGILSYEQYF. The CDR3 bases are TGTGCCTGGAGTGTTTCAGCGGGCTTGGGGATTCTCTCCTACGAGCAGTACTTC.

The chain employs TRBV7-9 and TRBJ2-3; D not resolved. V was pared by 3 bases and J by 4 bases, with 5 bases between. CDR1 and CDR2 (germline): SEHNR, FQNEAQ (reference sequence). This CDR3 contains 12 residues. In nucleotides, the CDR3 is TGTGCCAGCAGCTTCCTTCCAGATACGCAGTATTTT. Its protein is CASSFLPDTQYF.